A single sample is the source of the 19 T cell receptor beta chains below, sequenced in a study of cytomegalovirus exposure and HLA in healthy donors (TCRdb year 2017). The library came from the immunoSEQ multiplex PCR assay. The multiplex PCR relied on a mix of 60 forward primers for TCR Vbeta segments and 13 reverse primers for TCR Jbeta segments. TCRdb provides this immuneACCESS table in a form limited to in-frame rearrangements. Some clones are lacking; in checked studies, under half of them reflect an unresolved V gene, and why the rest are absent is not known. For this sample the table gives approximately 100,000 clones, of which roughly 80% were detected only once. Together, the top ten hold 2% to 3% of the sample. The sample comprised PBMCs. These receptors were taken from a female donor in good health and CMV-seronegative.

The V gene is TRBV11-2, the J gene TRBJ1-1; D ambiguous. The CDR3 loop spans 16 amino acids. The germline gives CDR1 SGHAT, CDR2 FQNNGV. V lost 5 bases and J 0 bases, leaving 16 bases between the germline ends. DNA for the CDR3: TGTGCCAGCAGCCTGTTGGCGGGTTTCATGAACACTGAAGCTTTCTTT. Protein: CASSLLAGFMNTEAFF.

The chain couples TRBV30 to TRBJ2-3; TRBD2 aligns across 13 bases. The CDR3 has 16 amino acids. The germline CDR1 and CDR2 sequences are GTSNPN and SVGIG (reference sequence). Trimming took 5 bases from V and 1 from J; bases not matched to a gene: 6. The CDR3: CAWSPGLAGGTDTQYF. The CDR3 DNA reads TGTGCCTGGTCTCCAGGACTAGCGGGGGGCACAGATACGCAGTATTTT.

This chain's CDR3 is CASSLSSGGTTSTDTQYF. The CDR3 nucleotides read TGTGCCAGCAGCCTGAGTAGCGGGGGGACCACTAGCACAGATACGCAGTATTTT. J is TRBJ2-3 and V is TRBV7-9, with TRBD2 identical over 10 bases. Germline CDR1 is SEHNR and CDR2 is FQNEAQ (reference sequence). The junction had 11 bases not matched to a gene; V was cut back by 5 bases and J by 0 bases. The CDR3 covers 18 residues.

This clone appeared a single time. The gene calls are TRBV18 and TRBJ2-5; 7 bases line up with TRBD2. This CDR3 spans 14 amino acids. V lost 0 bases to trimming and J lost 5 bases; unmatched junction nucleotides: 3. The germline gives CDR1 KGHSH, CDR2 LQKENI. The CDR3 DNA follows: TGTGCCAGCTCACCACCGGGGGGGATGGAGACCCAGTACTTC. Protein product: CASSPPGGMETQYF. The full variable domain, completed using reference TRBV18 and TRBJ2-5, is NAGVMQNPRHLVRRRGQEARLRCSPMKGHSHVYWYRQLPEEGLKFMVYLQKENIIDESGMPKERFSAEFPKEGPSILRIQQVVRGDSAAYFCASSPPGGMETQYFGPGTRLLVL.

The chain couples TRBV7-9 to TRBJ2-7; a possible D gene is TRBD1 (5 bases). V was cut by 7 bases and J by 2 bases, with 18 bases left in between. The CDR3 covers 15 residues. Looked up from germline, CDR1 is SEHNR and CDR2 is FQNEAQ (reference sequence). The CDR3 reads CASTPPQGWTYEQYF. CDR3 DNA sequence: TGTGCCAGCACCCCCCCCCAGGGATGGACCTACGAGCAGTACTTC.

In its sample, this clone was seen once. The chain uses TRBV9 and TRBJ1-1; 8 nucleotides agree with TRBD1. There are 16 residues in the CDR3. The germline V gene encodes CDR1 SGDLS and CDR2 YYNGEE. The V and J ends lost 4 bases and 0 bases, in that order; junction bases with no gene match: 8. CDR3 DNA sequence: TGTGCCAGCAGCCCTTCTGGACAGGGCATGAACACTGAAGCTTTCTTT. Residues: CASSPSGQGMNTEAFF.

The chain has TRBV5-5 and TRBJ1-2; the D gene is possibly TRBD1 (6 bases). The V and J ends lost 3 bases and 0 bases respectively, with 15 bases between them. This CDR3 contains 16 residues. Per the germline V gene, CDR1 is SGHKS and CDR2 is YYEKEE (reference sequence). In DNA form, the CDR3 reads TGTGCCAGCAGCTGGGCCGGGACAACCACTAACTATGGCTACACCTTC. This translates into CASSWAGTTTNYGYTF.

The chain employs TRBV4-1 and TRBJ2-1; D may be TRBD1 (7 bases). V lost 2 bases, J lost 1 base, and 15 bases lay in between. The CDR3 loop spans 17 amino acids. Germline-derived CDR1 and CDR2 are MGHRA and YSYEKL. The CDR3 reads CASSQSSQGGSYNEQFF. CDR3 DNA: TGCGCCAGCAGCCAATCATCGCAGGGGGGTTCCTACAATGAGCAGTTCTTC.

This clone was recorded a few times. The chain employs TRBV5-6 and TRBJ2-7, with D possibly being TRBD2 (6 bases). Germline loops: CDR1 SGHDT, CDR2 YYEEEE. The CDR3 contains 14 residues. V was clipped by 4 bases and J by 2 bases, with 13 bases between them. The chain's CDR3 is CASSPAGTAYEQYF. In DNA, the CDR3 is TGTGCCAGCAGCCCCGCCGGGACTGCCTACGAGCAGTACTTC.

The chain has TRBV5-1 and TRBJ2-1; TRBD2 matches at 8 bases. Losses at the gene ends were 0 bases for V and 9 bases for J; bases not matched to a gene: 11. Germline V gene sequence: CDR1 SGHRS, CDR2 YFSETQ. The CDR3 is 16 amino acids. In DNA form, the CDR3 reads TGCGCCAGCAGCTTGGCTGCGGGGGGAGGATCCGGTGAGCAGTTCTTC. Amino acids: CASSLAAGGGSGEQFF.

The chain is built from TRBV12-5 and TRBJ2-3, with 11 bases aligning to TRBD2. Germline trimming cut 0 bases from V and 5 bases from J; bases unmatched to any gene: 4. Germline assignment: CDR1 LGHNT and CDR2 FRNRAP. The CDR3 is made up of 16 amino acids. The CDR3 sequence is CASGLVRGTSGDTQYF. In nucleotides, the CDR3 is TGTGCTAGTGGTTTGGTACGCGGGACTAGCGGAGATACGCAGTATTTT.

This chain uses TRBV6-6 with TRBJ2-3, with TRBD2 matching 7 bases. There are 14 residues in the CDR3. Germline V gene lookup returns CDR1 MNHNY and CDR2 SVGAGI (reference sequence). After removal of 8 bases from V and 4 bases from J, the junction contained 9 bases not matched to a gene. The CDR3 here is CASVGGGSPDTQYF. The CDR3 nucleotides read TGTGCCAGCGTTGGGGGGGGGTCCCCAGATACGCAGTATTTT.

This rearrangement joins TRBV10-1 to TRBJ1-5; D ambiguous. The germline V and J ends were trimmed by 5 bases and 11 bases, with 22 bases remaining between them. Germline V gene sequence: CDR1 WNHNN, CDR2 SYGVQD (reference sequence). CDR3 length equals 15 residues. CDR3 nucleotides: TGCGCCAGCAGTCCATCTAGCCCCGTACATAATGCCCAGCATTTT. The encoded protein is CASSPSSPVHNAQHF.

The rearrangement joins TRBV18 to TRBJ2-1; D not certain. V gave up 0 bases and J gave up 7 bases, with 13 bases separating them. This CDR3 is built from 15 residues. Looked up from germline, CDR1 is KGHSH and CDR2 is LQKENI. CDR3 coding DNA: TGTGCCAGCTCACCACCGTATGGGTCAGGAAATGAGCAGTTCTTC. It codes for CASSPPYGSGNEQFF.

CDR3 protein: CAISDPWTEGQGQETQYF. DNA for the CDR3: TGTGCCATCAGTGACCCTTGGACGGAGGGACAGGGACAAGAGACCCAGTACTTC. The chain has TRBV10-3 and TRBJ2-5; 9 nucleotides line up with TRBD1. Trimming cost V 3 bases and J 2 bases; bases outside gene matches: 13. This CDR3 is built from 18 residues. Germline-derived CDR1 and CDR2 are ENHRY and SYGVKD.

The J gene is TRBJ1-6, the V gene TRBV4-1, with 10 nucleotides matching TRBD1. V gave up 4 bases and J gave up 6 bases; unmatched junction bases: 9. This CDR3 region has 17 residues. Germline values: CDR1 MGHRA, CDR2 YSYEKL. The CDR3 sequence: CASSLDRGRGGNSPLHF. The DNA for the CDR3 is TGCGCCAGCAGCCTCGACAGGGGGCGGGGGGGTAATTCACCCCTCCACTTT.

About this clone: Its ends do not fully match the called genes, so a read error is possible. Other DNA sequences within the sample encode an identical CDR3. The chain uses TRBV27 and TRBJ1-5, with 9 bases aligning to TRBD1. This CDR3 spans 13 amino acids. CDR1 and CDR2 from the germline V gene are MNHEY and SMNVEV (reference sequence). The CDR3 region has the DNA TGTGCCAGCAGCACAGGGGGCAATCAGCCCCAGCACTTT. It is translated as CASSTGGNQPQHF.

Only one count was recorded for this clone. The J gene is TRBJ2-5, the V gene TRBV5-4, with D perhaps TRBD1 (5 bases). Germline values: CDR1 SGHNT, CDR2 YYREEE (reference sequence). The CDR3 sequence is 13 residues long. V lost 4 bases, J lost 2 bases, and 9 bases lay in between. DNA of the CDR3: TGTGCCAGCAGCGAGTGGACACAAGAGACCCAGTACTTC. Translating gives CASSEWTQETQYF.

This clone was detected only a few times. The V call is TRBV19, the J call TRBJ2-3; 8 nucleotides match TRBD1. Trimming cost V 0 bases and J 1 base; bases outside gene matches: 3. CDR3 length: 16 residues. Per the germline V gene, CDR1 is LNHDA and CDR2 is SQIVND (reference sequence). CDR3 DNA: TGTGCCAGTAGTATAGAGACAGGGGTGGGCACAGATACGCAGTATTTT. Its translation: CASSIETGVGTDTQYF.